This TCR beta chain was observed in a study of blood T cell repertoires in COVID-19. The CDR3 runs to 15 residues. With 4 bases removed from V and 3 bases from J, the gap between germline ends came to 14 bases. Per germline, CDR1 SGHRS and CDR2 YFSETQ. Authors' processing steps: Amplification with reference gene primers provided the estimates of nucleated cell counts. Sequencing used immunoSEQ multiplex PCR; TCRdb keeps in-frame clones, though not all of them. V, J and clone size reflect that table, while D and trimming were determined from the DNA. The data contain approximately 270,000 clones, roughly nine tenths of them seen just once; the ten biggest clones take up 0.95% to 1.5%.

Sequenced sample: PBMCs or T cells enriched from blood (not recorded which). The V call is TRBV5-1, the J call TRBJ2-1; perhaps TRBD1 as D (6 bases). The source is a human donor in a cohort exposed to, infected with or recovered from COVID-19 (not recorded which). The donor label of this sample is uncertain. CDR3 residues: CASSPWTAFYNEQFF. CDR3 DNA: TGCGCCAGCAGCCCCTGGACAGCCTTCTACAATGAGCAGTTCTTC.